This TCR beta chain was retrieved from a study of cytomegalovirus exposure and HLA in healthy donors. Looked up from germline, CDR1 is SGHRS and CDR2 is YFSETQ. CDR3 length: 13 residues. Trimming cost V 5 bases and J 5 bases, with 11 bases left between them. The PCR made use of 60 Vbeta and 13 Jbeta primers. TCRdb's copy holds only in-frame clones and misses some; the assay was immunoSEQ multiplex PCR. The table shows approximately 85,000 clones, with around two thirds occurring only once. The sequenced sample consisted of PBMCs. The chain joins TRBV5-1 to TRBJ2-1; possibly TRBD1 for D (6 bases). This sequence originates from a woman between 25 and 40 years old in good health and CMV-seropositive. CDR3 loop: CASRPRGDNEQFF. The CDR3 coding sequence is TGCGCCAGCAGGCCCAGGGGAGACAATGAGCAGTTCTTC.